What follows describes a single T cell receptor beta chain. The data originate from a study of cytomegalovirus exposure and HLA in healthy donors. TCRdb keeps only in-frame clones here, not all; method: immunoSEQ multiplex PCR. The sample lists around 60,000 clones, 90% to 97% occurring once. This CDR3 is 16 amino acids long. Germline values: CDR1 SGHRS, CDR2 YFSETQ. Germline trimming cut 2 bases from V and 4 bases from J; bases unmatched to any gene: 7. This receptor was identified in a woman aged 18 to 35 in good health and CMV-seronegative. The specimen sequenced was PBMCs. This chain joins TRBV5-1 and TRBJ2-2; 8 nucleotides align to TRBD2. The CDR3 region is CASSFGGVVGTGELFF. The CDR3 nucleotides are TGCGCCAGCAGCTTCGGGGGGGTAGTCGGCACCGGGGAGCTGTTTTTT.